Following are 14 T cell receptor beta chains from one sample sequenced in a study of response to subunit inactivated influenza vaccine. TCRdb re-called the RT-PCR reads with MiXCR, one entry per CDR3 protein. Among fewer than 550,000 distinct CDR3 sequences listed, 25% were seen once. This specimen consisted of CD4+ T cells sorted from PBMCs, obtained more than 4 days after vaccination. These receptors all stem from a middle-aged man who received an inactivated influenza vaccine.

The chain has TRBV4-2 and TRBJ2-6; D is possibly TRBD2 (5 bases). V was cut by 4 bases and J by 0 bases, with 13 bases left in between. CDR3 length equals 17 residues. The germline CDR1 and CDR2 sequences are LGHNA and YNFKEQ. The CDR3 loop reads CASSREWPPSGANVLTF. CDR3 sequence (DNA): TGTGCCAGCAGCCGGGAGTGGCCTCCCTCTGGGGCCAACGTCCTGACTTTC.

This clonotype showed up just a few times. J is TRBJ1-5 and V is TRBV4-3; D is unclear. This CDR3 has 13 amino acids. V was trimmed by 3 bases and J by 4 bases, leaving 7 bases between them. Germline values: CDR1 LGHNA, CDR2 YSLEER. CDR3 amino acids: CASSQTLNQPQHF. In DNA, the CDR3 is TGCGCCAGCAGCCAGACACTGAATCAGCCCCAGCATTTT.

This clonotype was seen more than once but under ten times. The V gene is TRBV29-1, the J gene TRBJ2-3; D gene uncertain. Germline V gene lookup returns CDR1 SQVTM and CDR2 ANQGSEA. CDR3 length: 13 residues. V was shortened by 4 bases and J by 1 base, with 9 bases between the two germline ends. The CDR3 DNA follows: TGCAGCGTTGCTGACCCCGGCACAGATACGCAGTATTTT. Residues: CSVADPGTDTQYF.

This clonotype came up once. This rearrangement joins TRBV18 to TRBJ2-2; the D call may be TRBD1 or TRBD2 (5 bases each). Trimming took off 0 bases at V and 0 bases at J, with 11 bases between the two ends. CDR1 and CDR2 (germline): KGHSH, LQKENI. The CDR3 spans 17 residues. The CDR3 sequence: CASSPPRGATNTGELFF. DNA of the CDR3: TGTGCCAGCTCACCACCGCGAGGGGCTACGAACACCGGGGAGCTGTTTTTT.

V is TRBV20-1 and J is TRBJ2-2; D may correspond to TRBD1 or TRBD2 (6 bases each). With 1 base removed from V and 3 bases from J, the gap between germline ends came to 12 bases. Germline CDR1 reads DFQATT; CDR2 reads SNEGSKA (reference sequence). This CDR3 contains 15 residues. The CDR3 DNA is TGCAGTGCTAGAGCCCAAGGGGGGTACACCGGGGAGCTGTTTTTT. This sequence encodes CSARAQGGYTGELFF.

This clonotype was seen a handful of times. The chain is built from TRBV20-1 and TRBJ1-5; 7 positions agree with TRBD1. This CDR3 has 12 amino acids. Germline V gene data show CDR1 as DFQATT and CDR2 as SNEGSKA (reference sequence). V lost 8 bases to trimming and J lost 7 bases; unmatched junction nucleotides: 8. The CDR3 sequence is CSTQGGGQPQHF. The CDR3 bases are TGCAGTACCCAGGGGGGGGGGCAGCCCCAGCATTTT.

The CDR3 nucleotides read TGTGCCAGCAGTTTACTTCAGGGGACCGGGGAGCTGTTTTTT. Encoded protein: CASSLLQGTGELFF. The chain employs TRBV12-3 or TRBV12-4 and TRBJ2-2; tentatively, D is TRBD1 (6 bases). V dropped 2 bases and J dropped 5 bases, with 9 bases sitting between them. The CDR3 sequence is 14 residues long.

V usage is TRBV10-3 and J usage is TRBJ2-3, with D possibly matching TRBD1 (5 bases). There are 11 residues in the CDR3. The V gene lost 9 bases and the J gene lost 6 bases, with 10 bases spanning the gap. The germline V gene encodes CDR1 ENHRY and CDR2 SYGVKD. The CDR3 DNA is TGTGCCATTCAGGGTTCTGATACGCAGTATTTT. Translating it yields CAIQGSDTQYF.

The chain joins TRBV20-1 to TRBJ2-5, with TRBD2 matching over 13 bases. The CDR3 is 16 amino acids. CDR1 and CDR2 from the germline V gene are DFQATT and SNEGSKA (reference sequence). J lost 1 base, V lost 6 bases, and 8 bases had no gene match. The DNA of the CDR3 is TGCAGTGCCAGGGGACTAGCGGGAACTCCCCAAGAGACCCAGTACTTC. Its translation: CSARGLAGTPQETQYF.

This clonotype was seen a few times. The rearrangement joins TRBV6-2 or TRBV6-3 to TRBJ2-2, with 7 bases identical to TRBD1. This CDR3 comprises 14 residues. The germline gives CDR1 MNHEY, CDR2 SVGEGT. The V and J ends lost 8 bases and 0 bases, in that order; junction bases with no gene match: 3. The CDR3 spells CASYRGTNTGELFF. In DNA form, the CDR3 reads TGTGCCAGCTACAGGGGCACGAACACCGGGGAGCTGTTTTTT.

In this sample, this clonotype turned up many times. This CDR3 is CASSLDGVGAQPQHF. The CDR3 bases are TGTGCCAGCAGTTTAGATGGGGTGGGCGCTCAGCCCCAGCATTTT. The rearrangement joins TRBV12-3 or TRBV12-4 to TRBJ1-5; no reliable D call. This CDR3 region has 15 residues. Trimming took 1 base from V and 6 from J, leaving 13 bases between them.

CDR3 DNA: TGTGCCAGCAGCGTAGTAGAGGATACGCAGTATTTT. Residues: CASSVVEDTQYF. This chain links TRBV9 with TRBJ2-3; D ambiguous. V was shortened by 0 bases and J by 6 bases, with 5 bases between the two germline ends. Germline-derived CDR1 and CDR2 are SGDLS and YYNGEE. The CDR3 runs 12 residues.

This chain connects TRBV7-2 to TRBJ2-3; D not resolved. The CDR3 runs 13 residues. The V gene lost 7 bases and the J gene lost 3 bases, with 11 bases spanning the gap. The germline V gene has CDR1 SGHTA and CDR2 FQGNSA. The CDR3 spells CASTWSRTDTQYF. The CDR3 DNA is TGTGCCAGCACCTGGTCGAGGACAGATACGCAGTATTTT.

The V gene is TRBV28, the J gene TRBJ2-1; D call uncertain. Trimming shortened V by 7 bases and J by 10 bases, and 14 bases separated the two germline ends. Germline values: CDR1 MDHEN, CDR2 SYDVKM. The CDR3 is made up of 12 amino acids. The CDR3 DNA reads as TGTGCCAGCACCCGCCCTCCAGTGGAGCAGTTCTTC. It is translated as CASTRPPVEQFF.